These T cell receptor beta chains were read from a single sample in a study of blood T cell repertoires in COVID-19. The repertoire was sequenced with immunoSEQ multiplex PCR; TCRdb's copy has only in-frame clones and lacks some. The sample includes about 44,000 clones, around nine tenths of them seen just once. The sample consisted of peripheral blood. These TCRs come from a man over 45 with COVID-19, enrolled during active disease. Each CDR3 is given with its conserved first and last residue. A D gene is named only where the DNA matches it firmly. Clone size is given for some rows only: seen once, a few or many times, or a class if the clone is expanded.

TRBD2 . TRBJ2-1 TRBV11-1 TGTGCCAGCAGCCGAACTAGCGGGAGGGCGCATAATGAGCAGTTCTTC CASSRTSGRAHNEQFF
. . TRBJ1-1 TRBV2 TGTGCCAGCAGTGCCGTCCCTAAGGGTCGGGGTTGGGCGGACACTGAAGCTTTCTTT CASSAVPKGRGWADTEAFF
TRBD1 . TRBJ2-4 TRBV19 TGTGCCAGTAGTAACCGACAGGGAAGGATTCAGTACTTC CASSNRQGRIQYF
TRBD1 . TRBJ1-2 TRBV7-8 TGTGCCAGCAGCTCCAGAGGACAGGCGACCGACTATGGCTACACCTTC CASSSRGQATDYGYTF
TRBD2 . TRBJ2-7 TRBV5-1 TGCGCCAGCAGCTTGGAACTAGCGGGAGGGAACTACGAGCAGTACTTC CASSLELAGGNYEQYF
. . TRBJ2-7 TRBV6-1 TGTGCCAGCAGTGAAGGGGGGCCCTACGAGCAGTACTTC CASSEGGPYEQYF
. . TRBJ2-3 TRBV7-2 TGTGCCAGCAGCTTAGATTCCGAGAGTCAGTATTTT CASSLDSESQYF
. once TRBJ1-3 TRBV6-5 TGTGCCAGCAGTTCGGACAGATACTCTGGAAACACCATATATTTT CASSSDRYSGNTIYF
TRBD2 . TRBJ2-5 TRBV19 TGTGCCAGTAATAATCCGGGACTAGCGGGGTTCCAAGAGACCCAGTACTTC CASNNPGLAGFQETQYF
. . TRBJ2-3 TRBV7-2 TGTGCCAGCAGCTTTTCACGGGAGTCGGGAGATACGCAGTATTTT CASSFSRESGDTQYF
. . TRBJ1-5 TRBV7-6 TGTGCCAGCAGCTTAGTATCACTAATTGTTTGGGGGCAGTCCAATCAGCCCCAGCATTTT CASSLVSLIVWGQSNQPQHF
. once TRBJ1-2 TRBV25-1 TGTGCCAGCAGGGGGGCAGCGGCCTATGGCTACACCTTC CASRGAAAYGYTF
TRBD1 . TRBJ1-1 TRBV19 TGTGCCAGTCGAAGCCGGGACAGGACTCTGAACACTGAAGCTTTCTTT CASRSRDRTLNTEAFF
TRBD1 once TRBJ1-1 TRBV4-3 TGCGCCAGCAGCCCCAATGACGGACAGGGCGTCGGTGGGAACACTGAAGCTTTCTTT CASSPNDGQGVGGNTEAFF
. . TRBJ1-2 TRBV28 TGTGCCAGCAGTTTATCTGGACAGCTCTATGGCTACACCTTC CASSLSGQLYGYTF
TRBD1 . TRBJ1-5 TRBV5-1 TGCGCCAGCAGTTGGACAGGGGTCAATCAGCCCCAGCATTTT CASSWTGVNQPQHF
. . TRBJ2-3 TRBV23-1 TGCGCCAGCAGCCAATCAATAGCGTCCGGGGGGCACACAGATACGCAGTATTTT CASSQSIASGGHTDTQYF
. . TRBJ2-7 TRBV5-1 TGCGCCAGCGCTAGGCGGGCAACCTACGAGCAGTACTTC CASARRATYEQYF
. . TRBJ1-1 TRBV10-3 TGTGCCATCAGTCTCGAAGGAGGAAACACTGAAGCTTTCTTT CAISLEGGNTEAFF
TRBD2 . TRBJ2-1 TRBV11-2 TGTGCCAGCAGCCCACGGGGGACTAGCGAGTACAATGAGCAGTTCTTC CASSPRGTSEYNEQFF
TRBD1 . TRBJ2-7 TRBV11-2 TGTGCCAGCAGCCCTTACAGGGGGCGCTTATCCGAGCAGTACTTC CASSPYRGRLSEQYF
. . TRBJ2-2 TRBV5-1 TGCGCCAGCAGCTTGGGAGTGACACTGAACACCGGGGAGCTGTTTTTT CASSLGVTLNTGELFF
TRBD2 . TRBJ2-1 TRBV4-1 TGCGCCAGCAGCCACGCATCCTCGCACTATAGCGGGAGACACAATGAGCAGTTCTTC CASSHASSHYSGRHNEQFF
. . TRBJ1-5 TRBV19 TGTGCCAGTAGTAACTGGTTGCCGCAGCCCCAGCATTTT CASSNWLPQPQHF
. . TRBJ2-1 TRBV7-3 TGTGCCAGCAGCTTTCGACACAGGCTGCCGTTGTACAATGAGCAGTTCTTC CASSFRHRLPLYNEQFF
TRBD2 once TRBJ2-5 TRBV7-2 TGTGCCAGCAGCTTGGGGACTAGCGGGAGGGGCGGGACCCAGTACTTC CASSLGTSGRGGTQYF
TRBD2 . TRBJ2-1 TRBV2 TGTGCCAGCAGTCTTACTAGCGGGATGTCCTACAATGAGCAGTTCTTC CASSLTSGMSYNEQFF
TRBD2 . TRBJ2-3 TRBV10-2 TGCGCCAGCAGGACTAGCGTTAGAGATACGCAGTATTTT CASRTSVRDTQYF
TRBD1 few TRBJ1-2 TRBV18 TGTGCCAGCTCACCTTCCGGGACAGGGGTCCTCAACTATGGCTACACCTTC CASSPSGTGVLNYGYTF
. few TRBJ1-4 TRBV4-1 TGCGCCAGCAGCCAAGTTTTAAGGAGGTCTGATGAAAAACTGTTTTTT CASSQVLRRSDEKLFF
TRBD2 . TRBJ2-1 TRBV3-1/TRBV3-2 TGTGCCAGCAGCCAAGACCGGGAGGCGAATGAGCAGTTCTTC CASSQDREANEQFF
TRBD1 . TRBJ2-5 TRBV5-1 TGCGCCAGCAGCTTGGTAACAGGGGAAGCCCAGTACTTC CASSLVTGEAQYF
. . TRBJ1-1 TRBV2 TGTGCCAGCAGTGGCAGGGTGTCTGAAGCTTTCTTT CASSGRVSEAFF
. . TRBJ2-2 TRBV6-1 TGTGCCAGCAGTGAAGAGCCCGCGAACACCGGGGAGCTGTTTTTT CASSEEPANTGELFF
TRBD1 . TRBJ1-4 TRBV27 TGTGCCAGCCGTCTACATCGACAGGGCCCAAAACTGTTTTTT CASRLHRQGPKLFF
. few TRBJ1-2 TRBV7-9 TGTGCCAGCAGCTTAGGGGTGGCAGGGAGCTACACCTTC CASSLGVAGSYTF
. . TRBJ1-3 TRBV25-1 TGTGCCAGCAGTGAATACGACCAGACTAGACACACCATATATTTT CASSEYDQTRHTIYF
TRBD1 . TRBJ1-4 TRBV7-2 TGTGCCAGCAGCTACAGGGGGCGTAATGAAAAACTGTTTTTT CASSYRGRNEKLFF
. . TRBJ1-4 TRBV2 TGTGCCAGCAGGGAGAGGGCGGTGATTAATGAAAAACTGTTTTTT CASRERAVINEKLFF
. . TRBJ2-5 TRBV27 TGTGCCAGCAGTTTTATCGGCCAAGAGACCCAGTACTTC CASSFIGQETQYF
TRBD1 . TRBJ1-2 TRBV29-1 TGCAGCGTTGAAGAGTTGGGGACAGGGTATCGAGATGGCTACACCTTC CSVEELGTGYRDGYTF
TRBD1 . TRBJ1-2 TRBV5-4 TGTGCCAGCAGCTGGGCTGGACAGGGCAACTATGGCTACACCTTC CASSWAGQGNYGYTF
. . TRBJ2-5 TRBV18 TGTGCCAGCTCACGCACAGCGGGCCAGAAAGAGACCCAGTACTTC CASSRTAGQKETQYF
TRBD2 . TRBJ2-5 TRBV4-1 TGCGCCAGCAGCCAAGGGGGAGGACTAGCGGGTAGAGAGACCCAGTACTTC CASSQGGGLAGRETQYF
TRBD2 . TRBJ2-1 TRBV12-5 TGTGCTAGTGGTTTGCTAGCGGGAGACCACAATGAGCAGTTCTTC CASGLLAGDHNEQFF
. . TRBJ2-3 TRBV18 TGTGCCAGCTCACCACCGCCGGGCACAGATACGCAGTATTTT CASSPPPGTDTQYF
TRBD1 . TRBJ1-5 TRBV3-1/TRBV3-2 TGTGCCAGCGGCCCGGACAGGGGAAATCAGCCCCAGCATTTT CASGPDRGNQPQHF
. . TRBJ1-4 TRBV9 TGTGCCAGCAGCGTAGAAGGGGCGGCAACTAATGAAAAACTGTTTTTT CASSVEGAATNEKLFF
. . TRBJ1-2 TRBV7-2 TGTGCCAGCAGCAAGGGGGCTAACTATGGCTACACCTTC CASSKGANYGYTF
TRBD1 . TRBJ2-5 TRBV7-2 TGTGCCAGCAGGAACAGGGGTCAGGGGGAGACCCAGTACTTC CASRNRGQGETQYF
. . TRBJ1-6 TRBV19 TGTGCCAGTAGTAGGTGGACAGATTATAATTCACCCCTCCACTTT CASSRWTDYNSPLHF
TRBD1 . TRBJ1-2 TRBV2 TGTGCCAGCAGTCGGGACAGGGGGAACTATGGCTACACCTTC CASSRDRGNYGYTF
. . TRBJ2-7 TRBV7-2 TGTGCCAGCAGCTCCGGGGGCTCCTACGAGCAGTACTTC CASSSGGSYEQYF
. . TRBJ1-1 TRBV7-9 TGTGCCAGCAGCTTATCGCAGGGATGGATGAACACTGAAGCTTTCTTT CASSLSQGWMNTEAFF
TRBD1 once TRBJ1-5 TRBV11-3 TGTGCCAGCAGTCCGGGGTCGGACAGGGGGCGATGGCATCAGCCCCAGCATTTT CASSPGSDRGRWHQPQHF
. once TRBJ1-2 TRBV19 TGTGCCAGTAGTAACAGGGTTCTAGGACCCTATGGCTACACCTTC CASSNRVLGPYGYTF
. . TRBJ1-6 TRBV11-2 TGTGCCAGCAGCTTAGATTTCGGTGAAGTCCACTTT CASSLDFGEVHF
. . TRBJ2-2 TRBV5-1 TGCGCCAGCAGCTTCTCACAGGACACCGGGGAGCTGTTTTTT CASSFSQDTGELFF
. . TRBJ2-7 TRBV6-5 TGTGCCAGCGCCCGGGGTATCTCCCACGAGCAGTACTTC CASARGISHEQYF
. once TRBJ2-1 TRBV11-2 TGTGCCAGCAGCTTAAGGGAGCCGACCTACAATGAGCAGTTCTTC CASSLREPTYNEQFF